The 16 T cell receptor beta chains listed next were all sequenced from one sample in a study of blood T cell repertoires in COVID-19. Assay: immunoSEQ multiplex PCR; the TCRdb copy retains only in-frame clones and omits some. In the table there are around 300,000 clones, roughly 88% of which are singletons. Specimen: PBMCs or T cells enriched from blood (not recorded which). These receptors all come from a man aged 25-45 years who had recovered from COVID-19.

This clone came up once. The genes are TRBV1 and TRBJ1-5. TRBV1 is shown as a pseudogene. CDR3 length equals 13 residues. CDR3 in amino acids: CTSEGCGNQPQHF. In DNA form, the CDR3 reads TGCACCAGCGAGGGTTGCGGCAATCAGCCCCAGCATTTT.

This clone was seen only once. V is TRBV19 and J is TRBJ2-1; D uncertain. Germline CDR1 LNHDA, CDR2 SQIVND (reference sequence). The germline V and J ends were trimmed by 11 bases and 5 bases, with 16 bases remaining between them. This CDR3 is 13 amino acids long. The CDR3 sequence is CASQGRWDNEQFF. CDR3 sequence (DNA): TGTGCCTCCCAAGGCAGGTGGGACAATGAGCAGTTCTTC.

A note on this clone: An end of the junction does not agree with germline; a read error may underlie this. The J gene is TRBJ2-5, the V gene TRBV10-1; unclear D gene. Germline CDR1 is WNHNN and CDR2 is SYGVQD (reference sequence). This CDR3 region has 15 residues. The CDR3 DNA reads as TGCGCCAGCAGTGAGTCGTTTAGCCCCCAAAAGACCCAGTACTTC. This encodes CASSESFSPQKTQYF.

The V call is TRBV3-1 (or the pseudogene TRBV3-2), the J call TRBJ1-1; D gene unclear. The germline V and J ends were trimmed by 0 bases and 3 bases, with 17 bases remaining between them. This CDR3 region has 17 residues. Germline V gene data show CDR1 as LGHDT and CDR2 as YNNKEL (reference sequence). The CDR3 DNA reads TGTGCCAGCAGCCAAGATGGTTGGGGAGCTGTGGACACTGAAGCTTTCTTT. Amino acid sequence: CASSQDGWGAVDTEAFF.

V is TRBV2 and J is TRBJ1-5; tentative D call: TRBD1 (5 bases). V was trimmed by 4 bases and J by 7 bases, leaving 23 bases between them. Looked up from germline, CDR1 is SNHLY and CDR2 is FYNNEI. This CDR3 region has 17 residues. In DNA, the CDR3 is TGTGCCAGCAGTGGCGGTAGTGGGGCAACATTTAAACAGCCCCAGCATTTT. Amino acids: CASSGGSGATFKQPQHF. Looking up the rest from reference TRBV2 and TRBJ1-5 gives the full variable domain: EPEVTQTPSHQVTQMGQEVILRCVPISNHLYFYWYRQILGQKVEFLVSFYNNEISEKSEIFDDQFSVERPDGSNFTLKIRSTKLEDSAMYFCASSGGSGATFKQPQHFGDGTRLSIL.

V and J are TRBV27 and TRBJ2-3; 12 nucleotides line up with TRBD2. The CDR3 is made up of 16 amino acids. Per germline, CDR1 MNHEY and CDR2 SMNVEV (reference sequence). V was pared by 6 bases and J by 5 bases, with 9 bases of the junction left unmatched. The CDR3 protein is CASRKLAGGQGDTQYF. CDR3 nucleotide sequence: TGTGCCAGCAGGAAGCTAGCGGGGGGGCAGGGAGATACGCAGTATTTT.

The rearrangement links TRBV5-1 to TRBJ2-5, with 7 nucleotides matching TRBD1. Germline V gives CDR1 SGHRS, CDR2 YFSETQ. The trim removed 4 bases at V and 2 bases at J, leaving 5 bases unmatched. The CDR3 spans 14 residues. This chain's CDR3 is CASSKRDSQETQYF. The CDR3 DNA is TGCGCCAGCAGCAAAAGGGACAGTCAAGAGACCCAGTACTTC.

The rearrangement links TRBV5-8 to TRBJ2-7; perhaps TRBD1 as D (5 bases). Germline lookup yields CDR1 SGHTS and CDR2 YDEGEE. V was clipped by 0 bases and J by 2 bases, with 12 bases between them. The CDR3 contains 15 residues. In DNA form, the CDR3 reads TGTGCCAGCAGCTTGGCAGGGTCAAATCCCTACGAGCAGTACTTC. This gives the protein CASSLAGSNPYEQYF.

This sequence joins TRBV11-3 and TRBJ2-7, with 7 bases identical to TRBD1. Trimming removed 5 bases from V and 6 bases from J; junction bases left unmatched: 7. The CDR3 has 13 amino acids. Per germline, CDR1 SGHNT and CDR2 YENEEA. CDR3 sequence: CASSVVTGSEQYF. As DNA, the CDR3 is TGTGCCAGCAGCGTAGTGACAGGGAGCGAGCAGTACTTC.

The chain recombines TRBV5-1 with TRBJ2-5, with 7 positions matching TRBD1. The CDR3 loop spans 14 amino acids. Germline-derived CDR1 and CDR2 are SGHRS and YFSETQ. Trimming at V came to 0 bases and at J to 4 bases, leaving 3 bases not matched to a gene. The CDR3 nucleotides read TGCGCCAGCAGCTTGGAACCAGGGGGAGAGACCCAGTACTTC. Amino acid sequence: CASSLEPGGETQYF.

The V gene is TRBV6-2 or TRBV6-3, the J gene TRBJ2-7; 12 bases line up with TRBD2. The V segment lost 5 bases and the J segment 6 bases; nucleotides outside the gene matches: 8. This CDR3 is built from 15 residues. Germline CDR1 reads MNHEY; CDR2 reads SVGEGT. The CDR3 sequence: CASSRLAGAAGEQYF. CDR3 DNA: TGTGCCAGCAGTAGACTAGCGGGGGCAGCCGGCGAGCAGTACTTC.

V usage is TRBV19 and J usage is TRBJ2-3, with D possibly being TRBD1 (6 bases). Between the trimmed V and J ends, which lost 0 bases and 6 bases, there was a span of 13 bases. Germline CDR1 is LNHDA and CDR2 is SQIVND (reference sequence). This CDR3 is built from 15 residues. In DNA form, the CDR3 reads TGTGCCAGTAGTATAGAGGGGGCAGATCTTGATACGCAGTATTTT. Translated, it gives CASSIEGADLDTQYF.

The chain has TRBV5-5 and TRBJ1-4, with D uncertain. The CDR3 spans 13 residues. V dropped 3 bases and J dropped 6 bases, with 9 bases sitting between them. Germline V gene data show CDR1 as SGHKS and CDR2 as YYEKEE (reference sequence). This CDR3 reads CASSSAIHEKLFF. CDR3 coding DNA: TGTGCCAGCAGCTCCGCTATACATGAAAAACTGTTTTTT.

The chain recombines TRBV4-1 with TRBJ1-1; D remains unclear. Germline values: CDR1 MGHRA, CDR2 YSYEKL. Trimming cost V 4 bases and J 4 bases, with 10 bases left between them. The CDR3 is 13 residues long. CDR3 in DNA: TGCGCCAGCAGCCTCAAAGAGGGCACTGAAGCTTTCTTT. This codes for CASSLKEGTEAFF.

The chain uses TRBV5-6 and TRBJ1-2; no reliable D call. CDR1 SGHDT and CDR2 YYEEEE come from the germline V gene. Trimming stripped 1 base from V and 2 bases from J, with 15 bases between. The CDR3 totals 16 residues. The CDR3 is CASSLKRQTPNYGYTF. The CDR3 DNA sequence: TGTGCCAGCAGCTTGAAGCGGCAGACCCCCAACTATGGCTACACCTTC.

The rearrangement uses TRBV5-1 and TRBJ2-5; maybe TRBD2 (6 bases). The germline V gene has CDR1 SGHRS and CDR2 YFSETQ. V dropped 6 bases and J dropped 2 bases, with 20 bases sitting between them. The length of the CDR3 is 16 residues. CDR3 in DNA: TGCGCCAGCATCCCTGGGGGGAGTCGGGTACAAGAGACCCAGTACTTC. Its translation: CASIPGGSRVQETQYF. The whole variable domain, remainder taken from reference TRBV5-1 and TRBJ2-5, is KAGVTQTPRYLIKTRGQQVTLSCSPISGHRSVSWYQQTPGQGLQFLFEYFSETQRNKGNFPGRFSGRQFSNSRSEMNVSTLELGDSALYLCASIPGGSRVQETQYFGPGTRLLVL.